This TCR beta chain stems from a study of cytomegalovirus exposure and HLA in healthy donors. CDR3 size: 15 residues. V shed 2 bases and J 7 bases; nucleotides not matched to a gene: 9. Germline V CDR1 and CDR2: SGHRS, YFSETQ. Amplification used 60 Vbeta primers and 13 Jbeta primers. The assay was immunoSEQ multiplex PCR, and TCRdb's table has in-frame clones only and misses some. In the table there are about 130,000 clones, around 75% of which are singletons. The chain employs TRBV5-1 and TRBJ2-1; 7 nucleotides align to TRBD2. The TCR sequence derives from a man aged 25 to 45 in good health and CMV-seronegative. Specimen: PBMCs. CDR3 DNA sequence: TGCGCCAGCAGCTTTCTCAGCGGGATTGGGAATGAGCAGTTCTTC. Encoded protein: CASSFLSGIGNEQFF.